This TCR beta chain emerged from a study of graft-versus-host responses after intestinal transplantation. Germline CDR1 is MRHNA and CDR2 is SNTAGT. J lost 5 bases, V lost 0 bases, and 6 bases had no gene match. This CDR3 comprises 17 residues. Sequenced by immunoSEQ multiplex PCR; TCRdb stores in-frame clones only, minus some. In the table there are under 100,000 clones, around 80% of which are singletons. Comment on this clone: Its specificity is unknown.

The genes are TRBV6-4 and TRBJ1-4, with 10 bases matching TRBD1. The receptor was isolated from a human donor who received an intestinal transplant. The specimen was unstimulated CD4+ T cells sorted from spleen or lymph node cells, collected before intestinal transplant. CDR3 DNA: TGTGCCAGCAGTGACTCCCGAGTGGACAGGGGGAATGAAAAACTGTTTTTT. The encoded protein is CASSDSRVDRGNEKLFF.